This TCR beta chain derives from a study of blood T cells in healthy people across ages. With regard to this clonotype: The junction shows a germline mismatch at one end, possibly a read error.

CDR1 and CDR2 (germline): MNHEY, SVGAGI. The CDR3 loop spans 14 amino acids. A sample-barcoded 5' primer and a J-beta primer mix were used in a second PCR of about 7 to 11 cycles. One entry per CDR3 protein, called by TCRdb with MiXCR from the 5' RACE reads. The repertoire holds about 1.6 million distinct CDR3 sequences, with about 32% as singletons. The material sequenced was blood. This sequence originates from a woman aged 25 to 39 in good health. The chain employs TRBV6-5 and TRBJ1-2; possible D gene TRBD1, 5 bases. The chain's CDR3 is CASSYSRGPYDYTF. The CDR3 DNA reads TGTGCCAGCAGTTACTCGAGGGGACCATATGACTACACCTTC.